The clone carrying this TCR beta chain was counted many times. Stated time point: newly diagnosed GD, antithyroid drugs for less than 3 months. Scientists built the TCR library using RNA that was extracted from PBMCs. CDR3 length: 13 residues. V gave up 2 bases and J gave up 4 bases, with 8 bases separating them. Germline V gene sequence: CDR1 MDHEN, CDR2 SYDVKM. This sample is drawn from a study of regulatory T cells in long-lasting Graves disease. For the study at large: Antithyroid drug exposure in newly diagnosed Graves' patients had lasted under 3 months.

The authors built TCR beta libraries using iRepertoire HTBI primers and Arm-PCR of CDR3 regions. Using its own MiXCR run on the multiplex PCR reads, TCRdb lists one record per CDR3 protein. The data show some 350,000 distinct CDR3 sequences, 16% seen once. The data also belong to a second study, concerning T cells in Graves' hyperthyroidism and ophthalmopathy. That study adds: First-round RT-PCR of the TCR CDR3 relied on the HTBI primer set.

Sequences were derived from peripheral blood mononuclear cells (PBMCs), sampled at new diagnosis, from a patient treated with antithyroid drugs. The TCR sequence derives from a woman between 18 and 30 years old with Graves disease. This sequence joins TRBV28 and TRBJ1-1; D is unresolved. CDR3 protein: CASSLGHLTEAFF. CDR3 nucleotide sequence: TGTGCCAGCAGTTTAGGGCACCTCACTGAAGCTTTCTTT.